Listed below are T cell receptor beta chains from one sample, sequenced in a study of OX40 agonist ivuxolimab in advanced cancers. Assay: immunoSEQ multiplex PCR; the TCRdb copy retains only in-frame clones and omits some. The sample carries roughly 71,000 clones, roughly 88% recorded once. This sample comprised CD4+ or CD8+ T cells sorted from blood, obtained in a trial of the OX40 agonist ivuxolimab. The receptors were gathered from an adult with an advanced solid tumor such as melanoma, head and neck, liver or kidney cancer. CDR3s leave out the opening cysteine and the closing phenylalanine or tryptophan. The order of the fields is V gene, J gene, CDR3 protein.

>TRBV6-1|TRBJ1-1
ASRRDRSDTEAF
>TRBV28|TRBJ2-1
ASNGPGDYNEQF
>TRBV5-1|TRBJ2-1
ASSWGLAGVGDEQF
>TRBV10-2|TRBJ2-7
ASHRGRGLYEQY
>TRBV2|TRBJ2-5
ASSTGTDGTQY
>TRBV7-9|TRBJ1-1
ASSPTANTEAF
>TRBV2|TRBJ2-1
ASRGIPGQGALDEQF
>TRBV2|TRBJ2-1
ASSEMMSEQF
>TRBV5-1|TRBJ2-7
ASSLGGGRTGWEQY
>TRBV6-5|TRBJ1-4
ASRPGQLNEKLF
>TRBV7-2|TRBJ2-1
ASSFAGGRYEQF
>TRBV14|TRBJ2-7
ASSQVDSYEQY
>TRBV5-1|TRBJ2-5
ASSLAGGLETQY
>TRBV10-2|TRBJ2-1
ASSGGGYNEQF
>TRBV10-2|TRBJ2-7
ASSGPGTNYEQY
>TRBV6-5|TRBJ2-7
ASSYSILRGSYEQY
>TRBV6-1|TRBJ1-2
ASSGQNYGYT
>TRBV9|TRBJ2-3
ASSVEVAGRDTQY
>TRBV7-9|TRBJ1-1
ASSVTGEAF
>TRBV18|TRBJ1-2
ASSTETVNYGYT
>TRBV19|TRBJ1-2
ASSTTDYGYT
>TRBV5-1|TRBJ2-7
ASGPGRGVLYEQY
>TRBV5-1|TRBJ1-1
ASSPAGVTEAF
>TRBV28|TRBJ2-5
ASSRTSGGFQETQY
>TRBV7-2|TRBJ2-1
ASSEQGRQF
>TRBV5-1|TRBJ1-3
ASSLKTGSGNTIY
>TRBV6-5|TRBJ2-2
ASSRRTGTGELF